The next 8 T cell receptor beta chains were all read from a single sample in a study of CD8 T cells in ankylosing spondylitis. Study-level findings and limits: There was a TCR beta motif, made of eight highly homologous variants, that appeared characteristic of ankylosing spondylitis blood.

Antigens of these TCRs are unknown. In TCRdb, the 5' RACE reads were re-called with MiXCR into one record per CDR3 protein. The table records about 750,000 distinct CDR3 sequences, 15% to 20% of them present only once. The specimen sequenced was blood, either unsorted or a sorted T cell fraction (not recorded which). All receptors come from a male donor with ankylosing spondylitis.

This clonotype was seen only a few times. The chain employs TRBV5-6 and TRBJ2-4; D is unclear. The CDR3 runs to 15 residues. Trimming shortened V by 0 bases and J by 0 bases, and 7 bases separated the two germline ends. Germline loops: CDR1 SGHDT, CDR2 YYEEEE. CDR3 in DNA: TGTGCCAGCAGCTTGGGGTCGTTAGCCAAAAACATTCAGTACTTC. As protein: CASSLGSLAKNIQYF. The complete variable domain, with remaining parts taken from reference TRBV5-6 and TRBJ2-4, reads DAGVTQSPTHLIKTRGQQVTLRCSPKSGHDTVSWYQQALGQGPQFIFQYYEEEERQRGNFPDRFSGHQFPNYSSELNVNALLLGDSALYLCASSLGSLAKNIQYFGAGTRLSVL.

This clonotype has just a few counts. V gene TRBV5-1 combines with J gene TRBJ2-1; D possibly corresponds to TRBD1 (5 bases). The V gene lost 0 bases and the J gene lost 0 bases, with 10 bases spanning the gap. Germline values: CDR1 SGHRS, CDR2 YFSETQ. The CDR3 loop spans 16 amino acids. CDR3 amino acids: CASSLAGASSYNEQFF. In DNA form, the CDR3 reads TGCGCCAGCAGCTTGGCTGGGGCTAGCTCCTACAATGAGCAGTTCTTC.

The CDR3 DNA is TGTGCCAGCAGTCAACCCCCGGGACAGGGGTTACACGTCCTGACTTTC. Amino acids: CASSQPPGQGLHVLTF. The V gene is TRBV12-3 or TRBV12-4, the J gene TRBJ2-6; 10 bases are shared with TRBD1. The CDR3 has 16 amino acids. Unmatched junction bases numbered 12, after V lost 5 bases and J lost 11 bases.

This sequence joins TRBV29-1 and TRBJ2-7, with 10 positions matching TRBD1. There are 15 residues in the CDR3. V lost 5 bases to trimming and J lost 2 bases; unmatched junction nucleotides: 9. Germline-derived CDR1 and CDR2 are SQVTM and ANQGSEA. The CDR3 DNA reads as TGCAGCGTTCGCCCCCCGGGACAGGGGACCTACGAGCAGTACTTC. Translated, it gives CSVRPPGQGTYEQYF.

V usage is TRBV20-1 and J usage is TRBJ2-2; 7 positions match TRBD2. Germline CDR1 reads DFQATT; CDR2 reads SNEGSKA (reference sequence). The V gene end was trimmed by 6 bases and the J gene end by 6 bases; junction bases not matched to a gene: 7. The length of the CDR3 is 13 residues. CDR3 sequence reads: CSATTSVAGELFF. CDR3 nucleotide sequence: TGCAGTGCCACAACTAGCGTGGCCGGGGAGCTGTTTTTT.

The gene calls are TRBV7-3 and TRBJ2-1, with D maybe TRBD2 (6 bases). The ends were cut back, 4 bases at V and 5 bases at J, with 15 bases in the middle. The CDR3 loop spans 15 amino acids. Germline CDR1 SGHTA, CDR2 FQGTGA. The CDR3 is CASSSPGLDNNEQFF. The CDR3 bases are TGTGCCAGCAGCTCCCCGGGACTCGATAACAATGAGCAGTTCTTC.

This clonotype was seen a few times. V and J are TRBV18 and TRBJ2-7; 9 nucleotides match TRBD1. Looked up from germline, CDR1 is KGHSH and CDR2 is LQKENI. After removal of 1 base from V and 5 bases from J, the junction contained 21 bases not matched to a gene. The CDR3 is made up of 20 amino acids. The CDR3 DNA is TGTGCCAGCTCACCACTGACTGGGGGGAGCAACAGGGGGCGCTTCAACGAGCAGTACTTC. This translates into CASSPLTGGSNRGRFNEQYF.

Only a few counts were recorded for this clonotype. The chain links TRBV12-3 or TRBV12-4 to TRBJ2-1; D uncertain. Trimming pared 9 bases from V and 0 bases from J, leaving 9 bases between. The CDR3 runs 13 residues. This chain's CDR3 is CASLQSSYNEQFF. The CDR3, as DNA: TGTGCCAGTTTGCAGAGCTCCTACAATGAGCAGTTCTTC.